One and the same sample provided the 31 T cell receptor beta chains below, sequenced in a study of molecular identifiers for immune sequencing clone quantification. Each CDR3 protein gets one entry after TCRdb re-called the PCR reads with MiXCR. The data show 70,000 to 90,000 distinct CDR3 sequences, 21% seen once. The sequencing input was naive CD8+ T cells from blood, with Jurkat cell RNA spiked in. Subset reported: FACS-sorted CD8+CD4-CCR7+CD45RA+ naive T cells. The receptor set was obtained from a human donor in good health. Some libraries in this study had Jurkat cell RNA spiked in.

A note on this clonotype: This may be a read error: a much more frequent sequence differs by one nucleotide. The CDR3 here is CANSYGLALDTQYF. The DNA for the CDR3 is TGTGCCAACAGTTACGGGCTAGCTTTAGATACGCAGTATTTT. The rearrangement joins TRBV6-5 to TRBJ2-3, with D perhaps matching TRBD2 (5 bases). The CDR3 is made up of 14 amino acids. Germline V lookup: CDR1 MNHEY, CDR2 SVGAGI.

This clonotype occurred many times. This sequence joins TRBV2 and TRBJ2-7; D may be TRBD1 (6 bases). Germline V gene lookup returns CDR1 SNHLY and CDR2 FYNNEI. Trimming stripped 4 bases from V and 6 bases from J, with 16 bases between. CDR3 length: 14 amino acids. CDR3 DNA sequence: TGTGCCAGCAGTGGCCAGACAGGCTCGGCCGAGCAGTACTTC. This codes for CASSGQTGSAEQYF. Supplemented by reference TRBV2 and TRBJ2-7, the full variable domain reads EPEVTQTPSHQVTQMGQEVILRCVPISNHLYFYWYRQILGQKVEFLVSFYNNEISEKSEIFDDQFSVERPDGSNFTLKIRSTKLEDSAMYFCASSGQTGSAEQYFGPGTRLTVT.

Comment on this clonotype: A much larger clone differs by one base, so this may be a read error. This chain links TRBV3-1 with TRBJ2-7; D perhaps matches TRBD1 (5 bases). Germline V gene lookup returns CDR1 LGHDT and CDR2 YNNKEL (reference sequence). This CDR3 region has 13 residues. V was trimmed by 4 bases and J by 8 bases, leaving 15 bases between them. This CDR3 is CASSPGYMDKQYF. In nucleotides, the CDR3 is TGTGCCAGCAGCCCCGGATACATGGACAAGCAGTACTTC.

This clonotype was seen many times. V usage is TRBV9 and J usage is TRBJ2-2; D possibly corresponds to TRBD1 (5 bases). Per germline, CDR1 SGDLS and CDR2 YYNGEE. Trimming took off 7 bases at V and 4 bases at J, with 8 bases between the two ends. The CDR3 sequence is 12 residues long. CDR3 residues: CASSQGTGELFF. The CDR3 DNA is TGTGCCAGCTCCCAGGGCACCGGGGAGCTGTTTTTT.

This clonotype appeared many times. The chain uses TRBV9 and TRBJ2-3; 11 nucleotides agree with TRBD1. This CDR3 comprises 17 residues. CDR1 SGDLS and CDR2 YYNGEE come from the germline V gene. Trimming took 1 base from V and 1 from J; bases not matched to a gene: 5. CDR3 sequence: CASSVSDRGRGTDTQYF. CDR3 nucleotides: TGTGCCAGCAGCGTATCGGACAGGGGGCGAGGCACAGATACGCAGTATTTT.

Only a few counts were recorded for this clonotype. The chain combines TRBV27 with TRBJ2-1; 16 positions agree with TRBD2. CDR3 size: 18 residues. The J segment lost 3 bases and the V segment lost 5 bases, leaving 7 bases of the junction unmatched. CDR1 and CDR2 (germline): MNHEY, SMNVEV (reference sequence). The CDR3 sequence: CASSPLGTSGRDYNEQFF. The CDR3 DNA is TGTGCCAGCAGTCCCTTGGGGACTAGCGGGAGGGACTACAATGAGCAGTTCTTC.

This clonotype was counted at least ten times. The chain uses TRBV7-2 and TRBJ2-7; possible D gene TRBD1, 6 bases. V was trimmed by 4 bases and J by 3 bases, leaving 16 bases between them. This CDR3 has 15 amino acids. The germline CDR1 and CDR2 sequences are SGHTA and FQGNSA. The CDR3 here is CASSSRQDLLYEQYF. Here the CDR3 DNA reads TGTGCCAGCAGCTCAAGACAGGACTTGCTCTACGAGCAGTACTTC.

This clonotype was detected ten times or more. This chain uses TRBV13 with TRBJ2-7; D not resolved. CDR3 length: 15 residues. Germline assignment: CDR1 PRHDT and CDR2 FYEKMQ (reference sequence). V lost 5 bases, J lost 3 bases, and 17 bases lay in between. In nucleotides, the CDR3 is TGTGCCAGCAGCCGATTTTTGGAAGGGTACTACGAGCAGTACTTC. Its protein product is CASSRFLEGYYEQYF.

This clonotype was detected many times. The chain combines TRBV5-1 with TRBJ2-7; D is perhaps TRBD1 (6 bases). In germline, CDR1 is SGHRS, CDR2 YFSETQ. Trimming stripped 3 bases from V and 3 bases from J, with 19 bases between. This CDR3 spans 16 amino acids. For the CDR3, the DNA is TGCGCCAGCAGCTCTCCCGAGGGGACACGAGGCTACGAGCAGTACTTC. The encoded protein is CASSSPEGTRGYEQYF.

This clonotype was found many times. The CDR3 region has the DNA TGCAGTGCTAACCCCCGGGGAATTGCCCCAGATACGCAGTATTTT. It specifies CSANPRGIAPDTQYF. V and J are TRBV20-1 and TRBJ2-3; TRBD2 is a possible D gene (5 bases). Germline CDR1 reads DFQATT; CDR2 reads SNEGSKA (reference sequence). Trimming removed 4 bases at V and 4 bases at J, with 18 bases between. This CDR3 region has 15 residues.

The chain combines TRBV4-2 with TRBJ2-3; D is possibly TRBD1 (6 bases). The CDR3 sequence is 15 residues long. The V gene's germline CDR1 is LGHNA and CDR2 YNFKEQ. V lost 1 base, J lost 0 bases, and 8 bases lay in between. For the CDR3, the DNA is TGTGCCAGCAGCCAAGGGACAGATAGCACAGATACGCAGTATTTT. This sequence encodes CASSQGTDSTDTQYF.

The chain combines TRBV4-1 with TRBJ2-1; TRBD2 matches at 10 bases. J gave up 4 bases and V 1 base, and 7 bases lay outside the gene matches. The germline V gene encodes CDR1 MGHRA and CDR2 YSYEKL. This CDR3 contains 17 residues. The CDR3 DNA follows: TGCGCCAGCAGCCAAGTTGGCCTAGCGGGGGTGTACAATGAGCAGTTCTTC. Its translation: CASSQVGLAGVYNEQFF.

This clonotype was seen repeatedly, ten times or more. The CDR3 reads CASTESVGGEAFF. As DNA, the CDR3 is TGTGCCAGCACCGAAAGCGTGGGGGGTGAAGCTTTCTTT. The rearrangement uses TRBV7-3 and TRBJ1-1; possible D gene TRBD1, 5 bases. The germline V gene encodes CDR1 SGHTA and CDR2 FQGTGA. The CDR3 is 13 residues long. V lost 7 bases to trimming and J lost 7 bases, with 16 bases between them.

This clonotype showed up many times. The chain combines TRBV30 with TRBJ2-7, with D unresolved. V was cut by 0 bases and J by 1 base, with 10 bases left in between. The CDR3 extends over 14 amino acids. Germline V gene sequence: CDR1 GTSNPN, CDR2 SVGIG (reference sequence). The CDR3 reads CAWSVLWGSYEQYF. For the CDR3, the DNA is TGTGCCTGGAGTGTACTCTGGGGTTCCTACGAGCAGTACTTC.

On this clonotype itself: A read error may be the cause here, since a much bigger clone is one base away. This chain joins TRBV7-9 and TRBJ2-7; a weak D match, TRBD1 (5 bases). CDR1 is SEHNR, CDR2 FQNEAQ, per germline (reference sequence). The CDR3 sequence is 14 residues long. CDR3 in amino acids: CASSAGSSVYKQYF. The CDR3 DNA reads TGTGCCAGCAGCGCAGGGTCTTCGGTCTACAAGCAGTACTTC. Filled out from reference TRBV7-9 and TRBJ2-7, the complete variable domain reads DTGVSQNPRHKITKRGQNVTFRCDPISEHNRLYWYRQTLGQGPEFLTYFQNEAQLEKSRLLSDRFSAERPKGSFSTLEIQRTEQGDSAMYLCASSAGSSVYKQYFGPGTRLTVT.

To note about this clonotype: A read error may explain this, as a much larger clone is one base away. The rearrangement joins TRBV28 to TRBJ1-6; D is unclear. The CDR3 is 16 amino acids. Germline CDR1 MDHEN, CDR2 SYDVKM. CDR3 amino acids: CTSSSEKSSYNSPLHF. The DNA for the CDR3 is TGTACCAGCAGTTCTGAAAAGAGCTCCTATAATTCACCCCTCCACTTT.

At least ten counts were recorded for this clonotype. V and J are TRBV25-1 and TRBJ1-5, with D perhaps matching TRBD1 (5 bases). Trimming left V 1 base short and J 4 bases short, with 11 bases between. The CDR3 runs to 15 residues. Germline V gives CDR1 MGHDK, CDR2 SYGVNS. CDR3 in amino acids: CASSEWGWGNQPQHF. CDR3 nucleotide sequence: TGTGCCAGCAGTGAATGGGGATGGGGGAATCAGCCCCAGCATTTT.

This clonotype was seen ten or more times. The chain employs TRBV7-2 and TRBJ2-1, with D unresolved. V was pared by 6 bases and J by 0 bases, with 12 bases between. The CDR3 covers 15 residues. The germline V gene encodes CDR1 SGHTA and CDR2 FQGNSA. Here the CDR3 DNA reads TGTGCCAGCAGTGAAATCAGGAGCTCCTACAATGAGCAGTTCTTC. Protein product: CASSEIRSSYNEQFF.

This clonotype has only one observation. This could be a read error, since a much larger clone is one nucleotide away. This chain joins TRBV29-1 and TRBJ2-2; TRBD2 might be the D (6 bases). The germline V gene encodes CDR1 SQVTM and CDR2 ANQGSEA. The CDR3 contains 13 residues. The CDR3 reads CSVEDGVTGGLFF. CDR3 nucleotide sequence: TGCAGCGTTGAAGATGGGGTCACCGGGGGGCTGTTTTTT.

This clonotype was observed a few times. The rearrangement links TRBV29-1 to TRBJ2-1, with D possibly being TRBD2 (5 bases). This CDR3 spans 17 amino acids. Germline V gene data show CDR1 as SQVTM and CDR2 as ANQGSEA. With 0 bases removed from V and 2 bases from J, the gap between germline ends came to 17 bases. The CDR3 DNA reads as TGCAGCGTTGAAGATGGTGGTCGGGGAGCAGCCTACAATGAGCAGTTCTTC. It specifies CSVEDGGRGAAYNEQFF.

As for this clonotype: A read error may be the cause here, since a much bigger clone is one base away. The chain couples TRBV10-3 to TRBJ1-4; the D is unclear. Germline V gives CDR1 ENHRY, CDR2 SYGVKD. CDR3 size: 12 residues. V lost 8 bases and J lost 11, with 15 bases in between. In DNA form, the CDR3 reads TGTGCCATCGGCTCGGACGAGTGGAAACTGTTTTTT. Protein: CAIGSDEWKLFF.

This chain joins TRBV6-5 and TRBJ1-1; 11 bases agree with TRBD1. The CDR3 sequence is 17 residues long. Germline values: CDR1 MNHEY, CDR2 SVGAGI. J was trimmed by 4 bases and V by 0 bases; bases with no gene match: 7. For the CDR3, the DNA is TGTGCCAGCAGTTACTCGAGGACAGGGGGCGACGTCACTGAAGCTTTCTTT. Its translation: CASSYSRTGGDVTEAFF.

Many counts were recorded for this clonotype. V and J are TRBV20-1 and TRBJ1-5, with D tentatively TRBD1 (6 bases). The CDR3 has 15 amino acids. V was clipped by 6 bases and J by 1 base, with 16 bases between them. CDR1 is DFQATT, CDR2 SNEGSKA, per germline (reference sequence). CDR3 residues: CSATPTGGSNQPQHF. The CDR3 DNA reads TGCAGTGCCACACCGACAGGCGGAAGCAATCAGCCCCAGCATTTT.

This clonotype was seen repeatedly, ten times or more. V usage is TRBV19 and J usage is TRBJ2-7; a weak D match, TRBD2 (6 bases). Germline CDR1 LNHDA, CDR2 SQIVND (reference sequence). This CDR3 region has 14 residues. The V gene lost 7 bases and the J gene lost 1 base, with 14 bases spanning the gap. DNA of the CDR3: TGTGCCAGTACGCCGGGACTCGGGTCCTACGAGCAGTACTTC. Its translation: CASTPGLGSYEQYF.

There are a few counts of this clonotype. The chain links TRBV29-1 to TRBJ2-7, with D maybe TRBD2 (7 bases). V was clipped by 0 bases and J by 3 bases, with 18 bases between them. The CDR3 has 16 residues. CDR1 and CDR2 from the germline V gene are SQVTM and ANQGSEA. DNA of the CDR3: TGCAGCGTTGAAGACCAAAACCGGGGGGCCGACTACGAGCAGTACTTC. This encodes CSVEDQNRGADYEQYF.

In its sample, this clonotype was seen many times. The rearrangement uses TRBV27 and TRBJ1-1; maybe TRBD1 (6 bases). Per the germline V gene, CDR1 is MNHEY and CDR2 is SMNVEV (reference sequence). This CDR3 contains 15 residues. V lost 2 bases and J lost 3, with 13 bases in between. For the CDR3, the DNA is TGTGCCAGCAGTTTAGGGGGGGCGGGGGACACTGAAGCTTTCTTT. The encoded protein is CASSLGGAGDTEAFF.

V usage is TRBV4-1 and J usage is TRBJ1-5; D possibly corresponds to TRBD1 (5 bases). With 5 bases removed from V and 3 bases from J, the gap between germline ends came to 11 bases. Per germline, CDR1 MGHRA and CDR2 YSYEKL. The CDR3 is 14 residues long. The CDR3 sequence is CASSFAGLNQPQHF. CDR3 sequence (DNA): TGCGCCAGCAGCTTTGCAGGGCTCAATCAGCCCCAGCATTTT.

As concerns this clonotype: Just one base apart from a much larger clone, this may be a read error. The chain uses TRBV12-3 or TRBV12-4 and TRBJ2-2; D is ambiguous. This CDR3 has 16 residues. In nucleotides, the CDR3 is TGTGCCAACAGTTTGGTCCCCAGGTCGAACACCGGGGAGCTGTTTTTT. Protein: CANSLVPRSNTGELFF.

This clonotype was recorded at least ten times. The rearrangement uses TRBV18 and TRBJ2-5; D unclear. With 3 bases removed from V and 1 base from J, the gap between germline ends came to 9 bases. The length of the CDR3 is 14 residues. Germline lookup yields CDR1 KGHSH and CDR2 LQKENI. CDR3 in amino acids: CASSPEESQETQYF. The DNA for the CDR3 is TGTGCCAGCTCACCTGAGGAAAGCCAAGAGACCCAGTACTTC.

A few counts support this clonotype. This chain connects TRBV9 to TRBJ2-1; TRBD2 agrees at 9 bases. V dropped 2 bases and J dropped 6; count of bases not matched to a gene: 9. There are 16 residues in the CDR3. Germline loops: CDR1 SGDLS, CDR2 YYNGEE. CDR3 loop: CASSVWSLAGTNEQFF. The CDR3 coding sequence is TGTGCCAGCAGCGTTTGGTCACTAGCGGGTACCAATGAGCAGTTCTTC.

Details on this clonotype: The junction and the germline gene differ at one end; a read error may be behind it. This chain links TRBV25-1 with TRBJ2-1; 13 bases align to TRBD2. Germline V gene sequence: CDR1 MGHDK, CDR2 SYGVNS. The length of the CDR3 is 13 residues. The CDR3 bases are TGTGCCAGCAATGGACTAGCGGGAGCTGAGCAGTCCTTC. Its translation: CASNGLAGAEQSF.